The 6 T cell receptor beta chains below come from one sample, sequenced in a study of shared clonotypes between healthy human individuals. The protocol was immunoSEQ multiplex PCR, while the TCRdb copy is restricted to in-frame clones and leaves out a portion. The sample consists of around 2,000,000 clones, about 95% of them appearing once. Sequencing used naive CD4+ T cells sorted from blood. Subset denoted: CD45RA+ positively selected. Source of these receptors: a man aged 18 to 30 in good health.

This chain uses TRBV6-6 with TRBJ2-1; no firm D call. Trimming left V 2 bases short and J 2 bases short, with 10 bases between. The CDR3 extends over 15 amino acids. Germline loops: CDR1 MNHNY, CDR2 SVGAGI (reference sequence). CDR3 coding DNA: TGTGCCAGCAGTTACGTACGTAGCCCCTACAATGAGCAGTTCTTC. Protein: CASSYVRSPYNEQFF.

The chain couples TRBV7-9 to TRBJ2-7; D gene uncertain. The V gene lost 5 bases and the J gene lost 0 bases, with 11 bases spanning the gap. The CDR3 has 14 amino acids. CDR1 is SEHNR, CDR2 FQNEAQ, per germline (reference sequence). This CDR3 is CASSQATPSYEQYF. The CDR3, as DNA: TGTGCCAGCAGCCAGGCCACTCCCTCCTACGAGCAGTACTTC. The whole variable domain, remainder taken from reference TRBV7-9 and TRBJ2-7, is DTGVSQNPRHKITKRGQNVTFRCDPISEHNRLYWYRQTLGQGPEFLTYFQNEAQLEKSRLLSDRFSAERPKGSFSTLEIQRTEQGDSAMYLCASSQATPSYEQYFGPGTRLTVT.

The rearrangement uses TRBV6-6 and TRBJ1-1; D is ambiguous. The CDR3 extends over 13 amino acids. Trimming pared 4 bases from V and 6 bases from J, leaving 12 bases between. CDR1 is MNHNY and CDR2 is SVGAGI in the germline V gene (reference sequence). The CDR3, as DNA: TGTGCCAGCAGTTGGGTACAAGGAGCTGAAGCTTTCTTT. This translates into CASSWVQGAEAFF.

Written as DNA, the CDR3 is TGCGCCAGCAGCCAAGATTATCGCGGGGTTGGGAATAATTCACCCCTCCACTTT. This encodes CASSQDYRGVGNNSPLHF. The V and J genes are TRBV4-1 and TRBJ1-6; the D is unclear. V gave up 0 bases and J gave up 5 bases, with 17 bases separating them. CDR1 is MGHRA and CDR2 is YSYEKL in the germline V gene. The CDR3 totals 18 residues.

This chain uses TRBV7-3 with TRBJ2-1, with TRBD2 matching over 15 bases. Trimming took 4 bases from V and 2 from J; bases not matched to a gene: 6. Germline assignment: CDR1 SGHTA and CDR2 FQGTGA. This CDR3 contains 18 residues. The CDR3 loop is CASSSQGLAGGPYNEQFF. CDR3 nucleotide sequence: TGTGCCAGCAGCTCCCAGGGACTAGCGGGGGGTCCCTACAATGAGCAGTTCTTC.

This clone was picked up a small number of times. Other DNA sequences in the sample encode the same CDR3. The chain carries TRBV25-1 and TRBJ2-5, with D maybe TRBD2 (5 bases). V lost 5 bases and J 5 bases, leaving 9 bases between the germline ends. This CDR3 is built from 12 residues. Germline V gene sequence: CDR1 MGHDK, CDR2 SYGVNS. The CDR3 nucleotides are TGTGCCAGCAGTAGGACTGGCGAGACCCAGTACTTC. As protein: CASSRTGETQYF.